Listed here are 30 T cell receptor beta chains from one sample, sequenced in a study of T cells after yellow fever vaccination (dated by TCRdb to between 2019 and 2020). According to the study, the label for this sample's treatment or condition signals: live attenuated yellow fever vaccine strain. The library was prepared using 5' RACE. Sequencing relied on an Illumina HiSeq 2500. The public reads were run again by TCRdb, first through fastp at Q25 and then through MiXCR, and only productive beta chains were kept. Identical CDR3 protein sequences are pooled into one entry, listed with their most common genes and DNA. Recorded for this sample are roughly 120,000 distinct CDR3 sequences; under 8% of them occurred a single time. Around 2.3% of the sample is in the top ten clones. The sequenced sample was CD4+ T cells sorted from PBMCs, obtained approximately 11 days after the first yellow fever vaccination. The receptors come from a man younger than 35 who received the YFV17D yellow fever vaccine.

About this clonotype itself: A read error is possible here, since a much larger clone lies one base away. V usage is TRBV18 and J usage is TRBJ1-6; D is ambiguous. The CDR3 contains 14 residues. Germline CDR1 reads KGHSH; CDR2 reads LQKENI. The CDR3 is CDSSPSGENSPLHF. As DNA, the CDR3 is TGTGACAGCTCACCTTCCGGGGAGAACTCACCCCTCCACTTT.

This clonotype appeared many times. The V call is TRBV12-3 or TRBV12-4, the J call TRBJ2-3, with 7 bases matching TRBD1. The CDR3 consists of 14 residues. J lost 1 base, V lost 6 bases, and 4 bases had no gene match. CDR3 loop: CASRTGPGTDTQYF. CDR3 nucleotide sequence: TGTGCCAGCAGGACAGGGCCAGGCACAGATACGCAGTATTTT.

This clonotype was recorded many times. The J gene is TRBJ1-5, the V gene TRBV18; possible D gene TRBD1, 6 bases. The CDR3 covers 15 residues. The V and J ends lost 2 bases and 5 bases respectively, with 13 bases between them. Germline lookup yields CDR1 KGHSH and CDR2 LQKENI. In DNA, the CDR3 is TGTGCCAGCTCACCAGGCGGGGGGGGCTATCAGCCCCAGCATTTT. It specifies CASSPGGGGYQPQHF.

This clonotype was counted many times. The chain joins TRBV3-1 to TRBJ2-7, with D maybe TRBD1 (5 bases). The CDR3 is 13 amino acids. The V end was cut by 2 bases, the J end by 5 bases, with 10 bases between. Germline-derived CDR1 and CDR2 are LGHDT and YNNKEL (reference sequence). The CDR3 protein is CASSQLQGHEQYF. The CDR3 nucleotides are TGTGCCAGCAGCCAATTGCAGGGCCACGAGCAGTACTTC.

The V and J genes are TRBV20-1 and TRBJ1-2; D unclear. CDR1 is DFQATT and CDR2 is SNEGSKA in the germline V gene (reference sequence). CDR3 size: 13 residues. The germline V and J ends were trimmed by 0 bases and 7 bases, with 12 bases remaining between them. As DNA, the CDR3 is TGCAGTGCTAGAGATGCATCCTCCGGTGGCTACACCTTC. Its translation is CSARDASSGGYTF.

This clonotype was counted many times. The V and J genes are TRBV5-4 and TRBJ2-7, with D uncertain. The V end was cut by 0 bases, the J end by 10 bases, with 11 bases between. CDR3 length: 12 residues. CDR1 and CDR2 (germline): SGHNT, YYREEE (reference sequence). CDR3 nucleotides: TGTGCCAGCAGCTTGGCCGGCCAGATCCAGTACTTC. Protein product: CASSLAGQIQYF.

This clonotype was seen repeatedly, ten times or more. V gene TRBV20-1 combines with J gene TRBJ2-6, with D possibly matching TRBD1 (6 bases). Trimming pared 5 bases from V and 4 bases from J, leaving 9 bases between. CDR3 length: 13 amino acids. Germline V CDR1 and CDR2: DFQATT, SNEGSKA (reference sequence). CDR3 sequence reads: CSAFQGGANVLTF. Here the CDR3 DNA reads TGCAGTGCTTTTCAGGGGGGGGCCAACGTCCTGACTTTC.

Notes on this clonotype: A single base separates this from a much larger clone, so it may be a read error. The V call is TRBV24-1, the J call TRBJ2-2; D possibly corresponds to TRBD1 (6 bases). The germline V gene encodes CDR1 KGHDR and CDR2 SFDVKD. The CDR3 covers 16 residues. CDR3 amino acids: CAISDSGTPNTGELFF. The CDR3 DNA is TGTGCCATCAGTGACTCCGGGACACCGAACACCGGGGAGCTGTTTTTT.

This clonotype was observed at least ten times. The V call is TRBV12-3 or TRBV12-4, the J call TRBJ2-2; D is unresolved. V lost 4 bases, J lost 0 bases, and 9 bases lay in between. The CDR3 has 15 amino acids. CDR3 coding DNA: TGTGCCAGCAGTTATGGTTCGGCGAACACCGGGGAGCTGTTTTTT. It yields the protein CASSYGSANTGELFF.

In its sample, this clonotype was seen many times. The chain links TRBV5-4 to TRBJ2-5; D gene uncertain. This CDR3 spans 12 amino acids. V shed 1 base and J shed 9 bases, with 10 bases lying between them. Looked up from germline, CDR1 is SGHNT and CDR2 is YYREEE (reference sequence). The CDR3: CASSLNYPPQYF. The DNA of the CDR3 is TGTGCCAGCAGCTTGAATTACCCTCCCCAGTACTTC.

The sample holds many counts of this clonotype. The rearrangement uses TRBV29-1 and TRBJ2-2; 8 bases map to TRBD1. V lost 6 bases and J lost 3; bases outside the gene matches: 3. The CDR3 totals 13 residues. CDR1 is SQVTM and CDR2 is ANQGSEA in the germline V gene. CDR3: CSVSTGDTGELFF. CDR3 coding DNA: TGCAGCGTGTCGACAGGGGACACCGGGGAGCTGTTTTTT.

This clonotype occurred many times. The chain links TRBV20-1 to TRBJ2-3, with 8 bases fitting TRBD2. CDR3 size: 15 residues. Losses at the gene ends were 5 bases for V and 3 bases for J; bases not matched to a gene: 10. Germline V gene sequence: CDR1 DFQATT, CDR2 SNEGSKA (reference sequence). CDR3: CSAHSAGGGTDTQYF. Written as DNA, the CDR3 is TGCAGTGCTCATTCTGCGGGGGGAGGAACAGATACGCAGTATTTT.

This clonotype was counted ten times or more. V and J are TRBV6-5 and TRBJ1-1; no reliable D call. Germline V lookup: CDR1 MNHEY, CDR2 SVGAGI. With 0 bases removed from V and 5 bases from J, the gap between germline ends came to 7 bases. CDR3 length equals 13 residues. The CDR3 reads CASSYSAGTEAFF. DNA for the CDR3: TGTGCCAGCAGTTACTCGGCTGGGACTGAAGCTTTCTTT.

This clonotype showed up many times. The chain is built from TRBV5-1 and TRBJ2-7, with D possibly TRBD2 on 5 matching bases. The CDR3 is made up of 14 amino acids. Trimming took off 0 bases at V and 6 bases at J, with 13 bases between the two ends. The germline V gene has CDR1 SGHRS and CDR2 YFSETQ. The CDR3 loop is CASSLEAEGGEQYF. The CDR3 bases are TGCGCCAGCAGCTTGGAGGCAGAAGGAGGCGAGCAGTACTTC.

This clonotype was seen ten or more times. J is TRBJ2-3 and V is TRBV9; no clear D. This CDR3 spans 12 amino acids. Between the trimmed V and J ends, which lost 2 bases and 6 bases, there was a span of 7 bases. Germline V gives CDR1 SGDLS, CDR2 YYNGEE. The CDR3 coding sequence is TGTGCCAGCAGCGTCGGGTGGGATACGCAGTATTTT. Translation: CASSVGWDTQYF. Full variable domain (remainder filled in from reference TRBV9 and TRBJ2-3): DSGVTQTPKHLITATGQRVTLRCSPRSGDLSVYWYQQSLDQGLQFLIQYYNGEERAKGNILERFSAQQFPDLHSELNLSSLELGDSALYFCASSVGWDTQYFGPGTRLTVL.

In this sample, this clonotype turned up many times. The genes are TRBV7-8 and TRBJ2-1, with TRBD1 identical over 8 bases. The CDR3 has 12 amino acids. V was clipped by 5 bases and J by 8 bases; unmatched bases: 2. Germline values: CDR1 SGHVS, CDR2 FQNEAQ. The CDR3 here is CASSEDRDEQFF. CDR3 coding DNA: TGTGCCAGCAGCGAGGACAGGGATGAGCAGTTCTTC. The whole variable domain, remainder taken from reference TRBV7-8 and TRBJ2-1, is GAGVSQSPRYKVAKRGQDVALRCDPISGHVSLFWYQQALGQGPEFLTYFQNEAQLDKSGLPSDRFFAERPEGSVSTLKIQRTQQEDSAVYLCASSEDRDEQFFGPGTRLTVL.

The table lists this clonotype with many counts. CDR3 sequence (DNA): TGCGCCAGCAGGGTGACAGGGCGAAGAGAGACCCAGTACTTC. Amino acid sequence: CASRVTGRRETQYF. This chain joins TRBV5-1 and TRBJ2-5; 7 nucleotides align to TRBD1. CDR3 length: 14 amino acids. Germline CDR1 and CDR2: SGHRS and YFSETQ. V was pared by 5 bases and J by 4 bases, with 8 bases of the junction left unmatched.

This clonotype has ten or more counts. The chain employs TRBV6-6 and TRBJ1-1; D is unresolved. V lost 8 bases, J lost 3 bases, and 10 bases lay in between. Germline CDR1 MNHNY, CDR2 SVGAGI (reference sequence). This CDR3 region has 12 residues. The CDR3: CASQWDYTEAFF. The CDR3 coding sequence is TGTGCCAGCCAGTGGGATTACACTGAAGCTTTCTTT.

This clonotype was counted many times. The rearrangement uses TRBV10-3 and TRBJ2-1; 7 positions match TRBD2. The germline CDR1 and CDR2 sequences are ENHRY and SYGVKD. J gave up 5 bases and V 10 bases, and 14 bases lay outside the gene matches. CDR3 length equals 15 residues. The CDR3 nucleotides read TGTGCCACCGCAGGGAGGGGCGGGGTTAACAATGAGCAGTTCTTC. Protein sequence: CATAGRGGVNNEQFF.

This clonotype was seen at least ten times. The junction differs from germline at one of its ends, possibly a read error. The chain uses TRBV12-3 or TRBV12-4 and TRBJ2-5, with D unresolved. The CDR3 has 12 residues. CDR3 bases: TGTGCCAGCAGTGCCGGGCAAGTGACCCAGTACTTC. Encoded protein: CASSAGQVTQYF.

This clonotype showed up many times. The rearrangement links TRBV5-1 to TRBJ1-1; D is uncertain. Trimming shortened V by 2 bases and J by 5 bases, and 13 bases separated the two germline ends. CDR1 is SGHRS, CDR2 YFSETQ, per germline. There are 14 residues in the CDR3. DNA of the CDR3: TGCGCCAGCAGCTTCCGCGAGGGAACAACTGAAGCTTTCTTT. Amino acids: CASSFREGTTEAFF.

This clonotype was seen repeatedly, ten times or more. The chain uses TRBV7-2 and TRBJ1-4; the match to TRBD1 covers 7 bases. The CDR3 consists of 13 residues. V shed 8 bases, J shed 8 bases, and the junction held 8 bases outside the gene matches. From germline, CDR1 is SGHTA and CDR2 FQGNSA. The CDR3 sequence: CASGGQFREKLFF. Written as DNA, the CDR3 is TGTGCCAGCGGGGGACAGTTCCGGGAAAAACTGTTTTTT.

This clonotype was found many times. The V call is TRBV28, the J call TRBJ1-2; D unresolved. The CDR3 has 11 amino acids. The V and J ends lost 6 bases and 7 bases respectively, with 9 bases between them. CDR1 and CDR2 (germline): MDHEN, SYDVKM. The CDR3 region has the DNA TGTGCCAGCAGGCGCTTTGGTGGCTACACCTTC. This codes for CASRRFGGYTF.

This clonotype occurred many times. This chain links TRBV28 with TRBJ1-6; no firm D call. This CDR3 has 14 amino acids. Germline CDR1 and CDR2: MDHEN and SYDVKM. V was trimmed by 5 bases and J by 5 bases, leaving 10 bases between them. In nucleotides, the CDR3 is TGTGCCAGCAGTCCCCCCCCCAATAATTCACCCCTCCACTTT. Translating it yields CASSPPPNNSPLHF. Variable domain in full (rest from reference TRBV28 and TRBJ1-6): DVKVTQSSRYLVKRTGEKVFLECVQDMDHENMFWYRQDPGLGLRLIYFSYDVKMKEKGDIPEGYSVSREKKERFSLILESASTNQTSMYLCASSPPPNNSPLHFGNGTRLTVT.

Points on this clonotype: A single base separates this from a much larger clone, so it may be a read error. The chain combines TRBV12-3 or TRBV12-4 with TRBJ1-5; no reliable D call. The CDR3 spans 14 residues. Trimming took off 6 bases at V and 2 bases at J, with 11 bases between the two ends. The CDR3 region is CASRDTAGNQPQHF. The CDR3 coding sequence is TGTGCCAGCAGAGACACAGCAGGCAATCAGCCCCAGCATTTT.

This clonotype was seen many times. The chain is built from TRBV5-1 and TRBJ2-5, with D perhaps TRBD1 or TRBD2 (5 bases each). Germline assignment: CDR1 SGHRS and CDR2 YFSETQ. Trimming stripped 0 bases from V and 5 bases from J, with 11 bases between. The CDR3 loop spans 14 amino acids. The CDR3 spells CASSLGDPGETQYF. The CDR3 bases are TGCGCCAGCAGCTTGGGGGACCCCGGGGAGACCCAGTACTTC. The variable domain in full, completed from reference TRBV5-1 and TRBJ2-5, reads KAGVTQTPRYLIKTRGQQVTLSCSPISGHRSVSWYQQTPGQGLQFLFEYFSETQRNKGNFPGRFSGRQFSNSRSEMNVSTLELGDSALYLCASSLGDPGETQYFGPGTRLLVL.

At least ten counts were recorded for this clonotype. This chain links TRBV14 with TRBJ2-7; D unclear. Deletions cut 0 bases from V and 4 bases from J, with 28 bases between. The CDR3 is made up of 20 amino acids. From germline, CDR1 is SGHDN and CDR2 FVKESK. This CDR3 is CASSQDISYRTAPRLYEQYV. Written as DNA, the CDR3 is TGTGCCAGCAGCCAAGATATCAGCTACAGAACCGCCCCCCGTTTATACGAGCAGTACGTC.

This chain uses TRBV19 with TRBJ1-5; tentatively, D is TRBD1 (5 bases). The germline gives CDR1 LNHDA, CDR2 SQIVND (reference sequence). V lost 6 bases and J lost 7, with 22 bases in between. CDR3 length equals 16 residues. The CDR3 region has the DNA TGTGCCAGTAGCCTCGATTCCGCCGGGGGAAAACAGCCCCAGCATTTT. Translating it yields CASSLDSAGGKQPQHF.

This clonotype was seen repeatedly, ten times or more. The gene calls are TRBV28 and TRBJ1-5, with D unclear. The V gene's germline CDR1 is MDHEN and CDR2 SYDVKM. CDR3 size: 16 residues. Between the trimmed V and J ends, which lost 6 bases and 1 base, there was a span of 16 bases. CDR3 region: CASSPSGSGSNQPQHF. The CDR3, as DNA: TGTGCCAGCAGCCCCTCGGGCTCGGGAAGCAATCAGCCCCAGCATTTT.

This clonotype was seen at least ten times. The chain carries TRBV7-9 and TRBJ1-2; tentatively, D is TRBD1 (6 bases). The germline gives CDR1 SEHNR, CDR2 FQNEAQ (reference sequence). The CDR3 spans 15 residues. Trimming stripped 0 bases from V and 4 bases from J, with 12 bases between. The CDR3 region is CASSLAGGQSYGYTF. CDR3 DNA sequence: TGTGCCAGCAGCTTAGCCGGTGGACAGAGCTATGGCTACACCTTC.